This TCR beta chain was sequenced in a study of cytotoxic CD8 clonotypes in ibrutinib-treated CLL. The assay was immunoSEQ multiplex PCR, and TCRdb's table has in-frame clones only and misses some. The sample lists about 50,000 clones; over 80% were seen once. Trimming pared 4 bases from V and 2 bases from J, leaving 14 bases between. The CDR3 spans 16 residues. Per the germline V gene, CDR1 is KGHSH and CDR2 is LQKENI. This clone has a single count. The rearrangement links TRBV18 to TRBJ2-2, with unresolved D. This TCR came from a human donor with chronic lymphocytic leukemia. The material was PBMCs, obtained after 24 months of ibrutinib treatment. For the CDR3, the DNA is TGTGCCAGCTCACTAGCAGCACTGTCCAACACCGGGGAGCTGTTTTTT. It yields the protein CASSLAALSNTGELFF. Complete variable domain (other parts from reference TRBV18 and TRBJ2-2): NAGVMQNPRHLVRRRGQEARLRCSPMKGHSHVYWYRQLPEEGLKFMVYLQKENIIDESGMPKERFSAEFPKEGPSILRIQQVVRGDSAAYFCASSLAALSNTGELFFGEGSRLTVL.